Each of the 8 T cell receptor beta chains below was sequenced from the same sample in a study of CD8 T cells in Susac syndrome. Random-hexamer reverse transcription was applied to roughly 0.5 to 1 ug RNA. TCRdb re-called the immunoSEQ multiplex PCR reads through MiXCR, storing one row per CDR3 protein. The sample lists 53,000 or so distinct CDR3 sequences; over 85% were seen once. The specimen was CD8+ T cells from PBMCs. These receptors were taken from a human donor in good health.

This clonotype has a handful of counts. J is TRBJ2-7 and V is TRBV2; TRBD1 aligns across 8 bases. Germline CDR1 and CDR2: SNHLY and FYNNEI. V dropped 7 bases and J dropped 4; count of bases not matched to a gene: 9. The CDR3 sequence is 14 residues long. CDR3 coding DNA: TGTGCCAGCAAGGACAGGGAGGTCAGGTACGAGCAGTACTTC. It translates to CASKDREVRYEQYF.

The rearrangement uses TRBV2 and TRBJ2-2, with 8 bases fitting TRBD2. Germline V CDR1 and CDR2: SNHLY, FYNNEI. Trimming took 11 bases from V and 0 from J; bases not matched to a gene: 5. This CDR3 contains 14 residues. CDR3 in DNA: TGTGCCCTACGTAGCGGGGCGAACACCGGGGAGCTGTTTTTT. Translated, it gives CALRSGANTGELFF.

The chain employs TRBV30 and TRBJ2-7, with D unclear. Germline V gene data show CDR1 as GTSNPN and CDR2 as SVGIG (reference sequence). V was clipped by 2 bases and J by 2 bases, with 7 bases between them. CDR3 size: 12 residues. DNA of the CDR3: TGTGCCTGGAGTAGAGTCACCTACGAGCAGTACTTC. Protein sequence: CAWSRVTYEQYF. Full variable domain (missing parts from reference TRBV30 and TRBJ2-7): SQTIHQWPATLVQPVGSPLSLECTVEGTSNPNLYWYRQAAGRGLQLLFYSVGIGQISSEVPQNLSASRPQDRQFILSSKKLLLSDSGFYLCAWSRVTYEQYFGPGTRLTVT.

This chain joins TRBV13 and TRBJ2-7; D gene ambiguous. This CDR3 contains 14 residues. The germline CDR1 and CDR2 sequences are PRHDT and FYEKMQ (reference sequence). V dropped 3 bases and J dropped 3 bases, with 12 bases sitting between them. The CDR3 loop reads CASSFRGTNYEQYF. In DNA form, the CDR3 reads TGTGCCAGCAGCTTTAGAGGCACCAACTACGAGCAGTACTTC.

This clonotype has only a few counts. The chain uses TRBV19 and TRBJ2-1, with 11 bases matching TRBD2. The CDR3 sequence is 15 residues long. The germline V gene has CDR1 LNHDA and CDR2 SQIVND (reference sequence). The V and J ends lost 5 bases and 3 bases, in that order; junction bases with no gene match: 3. CDR3 region: CASSPGTSGYNEQFF. In nucleotides, the CDR3 is TGTGCCAGTAGTCCCGGGACTAGCGGCTACAATGAGCAGTTCTTC.

The chain couples TRBV29-1 to TRBJ1-2; 9 bases match TRBD1. The CDR3 is 14 residues long. The V gene's germline CDR1 is SQVTM and CDR2 ANQGSEA. The J segment lost 4 bases and the V segment lost 6 bases, leaving 9 bases of the junction unmatched. This CDR3 is CSVLTGGSVYGYTF. The CDR3 bases are TGCAGCGTCCTAACAGGGGGCAGCGTCTATGGCTACACCTTC.

This chain connects TRBV30 to TRBJ2-7; 8 bases match TRBD2. Germline lookup yields CDR1 GTSNPN and CDR2 SVGIG (reference sequence). This CDR3 spans 13 amino acids. V lost 3 bases, J lost 3 bases, and 4 bases stayed unmatched. The CDR3: CAWRSLAVYEQYF. The CDR3, as DNA: TGTGCCTGGAGGTCACTAGCGGTCTACGAGCAGTACTTC.

V and J are TRBV20-1 and TRBJ2-7; either TRBD1 or TRBD2 may supply D (6 bases each). The CDR3 consists of 12 residues. The V end lost 7 bases, the J end lost 3 bases, and 13 bases lay between the germline ends. Germline CDR1 and CDR2: DFQATT and SNEGSKA (reference sequence). This CDR3 reads CSVRGADYEQYF. The DNA of the CDR3 is TGCAGTGTGAGGGGGGCGGACTACGAGCAGTACTTC.